This T cell receptor beta chain was observed in a study of blood T cell repertoires in COVID-19. Across the whole study: The study drew acute and convalescent COVID-19 samples from the United States, Italy and Spain.

In the study's own analysis: Reference gene primer amplification gave nucleated cell count estimates. Measured with immunoSEQ multiplex PCR; TCRdb has only the in-frame clones, and not every one. That table furnishes V, J and clone size, whereas the DNA furnished D and trimming. Found here are roughly 240,000 clones, about 82% of them singletons; the top ten hold around 10%. Deletions cut 1 base from V and 4 bases from J, with 10 bases between. There are 14 residues in the CDR3. Germline CDR1 reads MNHNS; CDR2 reads SASEGT. This TCR came from a woman aged 50 to 60 with acute COVID-19. The sequenced sample was PBMCs or T cells enriched from blood (not recorded which). J is TRBJ1-1 and V is TRBV6-1; D unclear. The CDR3 DNA sequence: TGTGCCAGCAGTGAAGTACCCCGGGGCACTGAAGCTTTCTTT. As protein: CASSEVPRGTEAFF.